This T cell receptor beta chain was captured by sequencing in a study of T cells in localized non-small cell lung cancer. Measured with immunoSEQ multiplex PCR; TCRdb has only the in-frame clones, and not every one. In the table there are roughly 19,000 clones, about 90% of which are singletons. As to this clone: Its antigen is unidentified.

This CDR3 is 15 amino acids long. Trimming removed 2 bases from V and 0 bases from J, with 8 bases in between. CDR1 is MGHDK, CDR2 SYGVNS, per germline. Findings and caveats of the study: Within adjacent lung there appeared a median approximately 59 of the top 100 tumor clones. Sequence data derive from only one tumor region, so heterogeneity remains possible.

The gene calls are TRBV25-1 and TRBJ1-3; D is unclear. The TCR was taken from a man aged 40-75 years with stage II squamous cell lung carcinoma. The sequencing used PBMCs, collected before any cancer treatment. The CDR3 DNA reads TGTGCCAGCAGTGAACCCGGGAGCTCTGGAAACACCATATATTTT. Its translation: CASSEPGSSGNTIYF.